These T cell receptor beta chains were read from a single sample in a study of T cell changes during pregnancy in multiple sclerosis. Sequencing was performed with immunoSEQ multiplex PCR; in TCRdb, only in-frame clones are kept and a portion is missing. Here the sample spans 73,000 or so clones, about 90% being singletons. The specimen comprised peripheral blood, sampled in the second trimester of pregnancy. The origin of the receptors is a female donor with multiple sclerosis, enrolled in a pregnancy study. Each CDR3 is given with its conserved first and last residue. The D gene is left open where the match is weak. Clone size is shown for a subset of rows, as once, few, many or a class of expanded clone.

TGTGCCAGCAGCCGGGGGTCCCCCACGAATGAGCAGTTCTTC,CASSRGSPTNEQFF,TRBV7-3,.,TRBJ2-1,.
TGTGCCAGCAGCTTAAGTATGACAGGGGGAGCTTTCTTT,CASSLSMTGGAFF,TRBV7-9,TRBD1,TRBJ1-1,.
TGTGCCAGCAGCTTAGGTTGGACAGGACGAAACACCATATATTTT,CASSLGWTGRNTIYF,TRBV7-9,TRBD1,TRBJ1-3,.
TGTGCCAGCAGCTTAATGACTGCGGGGGAAGGCTCACCCCTCCACTTT,CASSLMTAGEGSPLHF,TRBV7-3,.,TRBJ1-6,few
TGTGCCAGCAGCTTGAGGCGAGAGACCCAGTACTTC,CASSLRRETQYF,TRBV13,.,TRBJ2-5,.
TGTGCCAGCGACCCCCGGGGGGCTATTACGGAGACCCAGTACTTC,CASDPRGAITETQYF,TRBV5-5,.,TRBJ2-5,.
TGTGCCAGCAGTGAAGCGGGTCTCGGGGGGAACACCATATATTTT,CASSEAGLGGNTIYF,TRBV6-1,.,TRBJ1-3,.
TGTGCCAGTAGCGGGACACCCGCCTACGAGCAGTACTTC,CASSGTPAYEQYF,TRBV19,.,TRBJ2-7,.
TGTGCCAGCAGTTTATCGGGGGGGCGCGAGACCCAGTACTTC,CASSLSGGRETQYF,TRBV27,.,TRBJ2-5,.
TGTGCTTTATCGACAGGGACCCATTCACCCCTCCACTTT,CALSTGTHSPLHF,TRBV7-8,TRBD1,TRBJ1-6,.
TGTGCCAGTAGTATAGGGCAGATCAATCAGCCCCAGCATTTT,CASSIGQINQPQHF,TRBV19,.,TRBJ1-5,.
TGCGCCAGCAGCTTGGAGGGGTCGTATCAGCCCCAGCATTTT,CASSLEGSYQPQHF,TRBV5-1,.,TRBJ1-5,.
TGTGCCAGCAGCTTTGGGCTCGGCGAGCAGTACTTC,CASSFGLGEQYF,TRBV7-8,.,TRBJ2-7,once
TGTGCCTGGACCGGGCGGGATAATGAAAAACTGTTTTTT,CAWTGRDNEKLFF,TRBV30,.,TRBJ1-4,.
TGTGCCAGCAGCCCCTCTTCGGCCCCAGGAGGGAAGAGATCACCCCTCCACTTT,CASSPSSAPGGKRSPLHF,TRBV7-9,.,TRBJ1-6,.
TGTGCCAGCAGCTTAAGGGGCTCCTCGGGTGATGGCTACACCTTC,CASSLRGSSGDGYTF,TRBV7-6,.,TRBJ1-2,.
TGTGCCAGCAGCGGGGGAGGTCATCAGCCCCAGCATTTT,CASSGGGHQPQHF,TRBV7-9,.,TRBJ1-5,once
TGTGCCACCAGCAGGACTAGCGGGGGAAACAGGGAGACCCAGTACTTC,CATSRTSGGNRETQYF,TRBV15,TRBD2,TRBJ2-5,.
TGTGCCAGCACGTTGTACGAGCAGTACTTC,CASTLYEQYF,TRBV2,.,TRBJ2-7,.
TGTGCCAGCAGCTTAAAGGAGAATCAGCCCCAGCATTTT,CASSLKENQPQHF,TRBV7-6,.,TRBJ1-5,.
TGTGCCAGCAGCTTGGGGGACAGGGGCACCGGGGAGCTGTTTTTT,CASSLGDRGTGELFF,TRBV5-4,TRBD1,TRBJ2-2,.
TGCAGCGTTGGACAGGGGGCATCCTACAATGAGCAGTTCTTC,CSVGQGASYNEQFF,TRBV29-1,TRBD1,TRBJ2-1,.
TGTGCCAGCAGCTTGTTTCGGGGGACCACTGAAGCTTTCTTT,CASSLFRGTTEAFF,TRBV5-4,.,TRBJ1-1,.
TGTGCCAGTAGTATAGTTCTAGCAGACACTGAAGCTTTCTTT,CASSIVLADTEAFF,TRBV19,.,TRBJ1-1,.
TGTGCCAGCTCACCCGCCAAGGGGGGGATTTCCTACAATGAGCAGTTCTTC,CASSPAKGGISYNEQFF,TRBV18,.,TRBJ2-1,.
TGTGCCAGCAGTTACATGGGCACCCTTGAGCAGTACTTC,CASSYMGTLEQYF,TRBV6-5,.,TRBJ2-7,.
TGCGCCAGCAGCTTGGCCAGGGGGTATGGCTACACCTTC,CASSLARGYGYTF,TRBV5-1,TRBD1,TRBJ1-2,.
TGTGCCAGCAGACCAAGACTACTAGCGGGGGGGTTCCAGTCGACCCAGTACTTC,CASRPRLLAGGFQSTQYF,TRBV5-4,TRBD2,TRBJ2-5,.
TGTGCCAGCAGCTTAGAGTCAGGGCCTAACTATGGCTACACCTTC,CASSLESGPNYGYTF,TRBV11-2,.,TRBJ1-2,.